Shown below are 17 T cell receptor beta chains from a single sample sequenced in a study of blood T cells in healthy people across ages. A sample-barcoded 5' primer and a J-beta primer mix were used in a second PCR of roughly 6 to 11 cycles. One entry per CDR3 protein, called by TCRdb with MiXCR from the 5' RACE reads. This table has roughly 800,000 distinct CDR3 sequences, roughly 64% appearing once. The sequenced sample consisted of blood. Receptors originate from a man aged 25-40 years in good health.

This clonotype appeared once. The gene calls are TRBV7-9 and TRBJ2-1; 10 nucleotides line up with TRBD2. Germline CDR1 SEHNR, CDR2 FQNEAQ (reference sequence). This CDR3 is 16 amino acids long. With V trimmed by 1 base and J by 8 bases, 8 bases remained unmatched. DNA of the CDR3: TGTGCCAGCAGCTTAGTAGCGGGAGGACCGGTGGATGAGCAGTTCTTC. Amino acid sequence: CASSLVAGGPVDEQFF.

CDR3 coding DNA: TGCAGTGTTACCGACCGGGACGCTCACTCCTACAATGAGCAGTTCTTC. Translation: CSVTDRDAHSYNEQFF. The chain combines TRBV20-1 with TRBJ2-1; D may correspond to TRBD1 or TRBD2 (5 bases each). This CDR3 comprises 16 residues. Germline V gene sequence: CDR1 DFQATT, CDR2 SNEGSKA (reference sequence). Trimming took 7 bases from V and 0 from J, leaving 19 bases between them.

This clonotype was observed a handful of times. The chain recombines TRBV10-3 with TRBJ2-5, with no clear D. Trimming pared 4 bases from V and 5 bases from J, leaving 11 bases between. This CDR3 has 13 residues. Germline CDR1 ENHRY, CDR2 SYGVKD. The CDR3 DNA reads as TGTGCCATCAGTGGGACCTCACTGGAGACCCAGTACTTC. Residues: CAISGTSLETQYF.

The rearrangement links TRBV6-1 to TRBJ2-3, with 7 bases that match TRBD1. This CDR3 is 15 amino acids long. After removal of 5 bases from V and 4 bases from J, the junction contained 9 bases not matched to a gene. The germline V gene has CDR1 MNHNS and CDR2 SASEGT. CDR3 bases: TGTGCCAGCAGTTATAGGGCAGGGGGATCAGATACGCAGTATTTT. Its translation: CASSYRAGGSDTQYF.

In its sample, this clonotype was seen a few times. This chain joins TRBV28 and TRBJ1-2; D gene uncertain. CDR3 length: 14 residues. V lost 8 bases and J lost 8, with 21 bases in between. The germline V gene encodes CDR1 MDHEN and CDR2 SYDVKM. The CDR3 DNA reads as TGTGCCAGCGATACCCCGGGAGGACTGAAGGGCTACACCTTC. Translation gives CASDTPGGLKGYTF.

V and J are TRBV4-2 and TRBJ2-5; 10 nucleotides match TRBD1. Unmatched junction bases numbered 17, after V lost 8 bases and J lost 11 bases. The V gene's germline CDR1 is LGHNA and CDR2 YNFKEQ. This CDR3 spans 15 amino acids. The CDR3 here is CASSRSGQGVCEQYF. Here the CDR3 DNA reads TGTGCCAGCTCAAGGAGTGGACAGGGGGTCTGTGAGCAGTACTTC.

The chain has TRBV12-3 or TRBV12-4 and TRBJ1-6; 10 bases fit TRBD1. The CDR3 length is 15 residues. With 5 bases clipped from V and 9 bases from J, the junction kept 7 bases outside the gene matches. CDR3 in DNA: TGTGCCAGCAGTACTCGTGGGACAGGGGTTTCACCCCTCCACTTT. It yields the protein CASSTRGTGVSPLHF.

In this sample, this clonotype turned up a few times. V usage is TRBV15 and J usage is TRBJ2-2; a weak D match, TRBD2 (6 bases). V was pared by 6 bases and J by 0 bases, with 17 bases between. This CDR3 is built from 17 residues. CDR1 and CDR2 from the germline V gene are LNHNV and YYDKDF (reference sequence). CDR3 DNA sequence: TGTGCCACCAGGGGTTACGGGAGAGAGGCGAACACCGGGGAGCTGTTTTTT. Its protein is CATRGYGREANTGELFF.

The sample holds one count of this clonotype. The chain uses TRBV4-2 and TRBJ2-5; no reliable D call. The DNA matches TRBJ2-7 better at its end, which makes the J call doubtful. From germline, CDR1 is LGHNA and CDR2 YNFKEQ. This CDR3 has 16 residues. The CDR3 DNA sequence: TGTGCCAGCAGCCAAGAGAAGGGCCGAACCCCCTACGAGCAGTACTTC. This gives the protein CASSQEKGRTPYEQYF.

This clonotype was observed a handful of times. A junction end diverges from the germline sequence, so it may reflect a read error. The genes are TRBV4-3 and TRBJ2-1, with 10 bases aligning to TRBD2. CDR1 is LGHNA and CDR2 is YSLEER in the germline V gene. This CDR3 has 15 amino acids. Here the CDR3 reads CASSLTSGDYNEQFF. In DNA, the CDR3 is TGTGCCAGCAGCTTAACTAGCGGGGATTACAATGAGCAGTTCTTC.

The J gene is TRBJ2-6, the V gene TRBV15; a possible D gene is TRBD2 (6 bases). Germline CDR1 and CDR2: LNHNV and YYDKDF (reference sequence). The V and J ends lost 5 bases and 2 bases respectively, with 7 bases between them. This CDR3 has 14 residues. CDR3 region: CATSGGTGANVLTF. The CDR3 nucleotides read TGTGCCACCAGCGGCGGGACTGGGGCCAACGTCCTGACTTTC.

The J gene is TRBJ1-1, the V gene TRBV7-2; D is ambiguous. Trimming stripped 4 bases from V and 4 bases from J, with 19 bases between. The CDR3 has 16 residues. Germline CDR1 SGHTA, CDR2 FQGNSA. In DNA, the CDR3 is TGTGCCAGCAGCTCCGCGTTAGCTAGGATGGCCACTGAAGCTTTCTTT. Protein: CASSSALARMATEAFF.

Concerning this clonotype itself: A junction boundary mismatches the germline segment, possibly from a read error. The CDR3, as DNA: TGTGCCTGGAGGCTATCGATGAACACTGAGGCTTTCTTT. This translates into CAWRLSMNTEAFF. V and J are TRBV30 and TRBJ1-1; D gene ambiguous. From germline, CDR1 is GTSNPN and CDR2 SVGIG (reference sequence). This CDR3 has 13 amino acids.

The CDR3 here is CASTSGTVASPLHF. CDR3 bases: TGTGCCAGCACGTCCGGGACAGTGGCTTCACCCCTCCACTTT. The chain links TRBV25-1 to TRBJ1-6, with 7 bases identical to TRBD1. With 7 bases clipped from V and 9 bases from J, the junction kept 9 bases outside the gene matches. The CDR3 loop spans 14 amino acids. Germline-derived CDR1 and CDR2 are MGHDK and SYGVNS.

The CDR3 loop reads CASTQYRSEAFF. In DNA form, the CDR3 reads TGTGCCAGCACCCAATATCGCAGTGAAGCTTTCTTT. The V and J genes are TRBV6-2 or TRBV6-3 and TRBJ1-1, with D unresolved. Per germline, CDR1 MNHEY and CDR2 SVGEGT. V dropped 7 bases and J dropped 7 bases, with 13 bases sitting between them. This CDR3 spans 12 amino acids.

The chain combines TRBV10-3 with TRBJ2-1, with 8 bases matching TRBD2. The germline gives CDR1 ENHRY, CDR2 SYGVKD. The CDR3 length is 16 residues. V shed 3 bases, J shed 5 bases, and the junction held 9 bases outside the gene matches. CDR3 amino acids: CAISESFSGINNEQFF. CDR3 DNA sequence: TGTGCCATCAGTGAATCGTTTAGCGGGATTAACAATGAGCAGTTCTTC.

This clonotype was seen a handful of times. The J gene is TRBJ2-4, the V gene TRBV29-1; D may correspond to TRBD1 or TRBD2 (5 bases each). CDR1 is SQVTM and CDR2 is ANQGSEA in the germline V gene. V lost 2 bases and J 8 bases, leaving 13 bases between the germline ends. The CDR3 sequence is 13 residues long. CDR3 DNA: TGCAGCGTTGAAAGGGACGGGAAGGACATTCAGTACTTC. It codes for CSVERDGKDIQYF.